One and the same sample provided the 21 T cell receptor beta chains below, sequenced in a study of T cell responses to AZD1222 COVID-19 vaccine. Only in-frame clones appear in the TCRdb table, and some are missing; sequencing was by immunoSEQ multiplex PCR. The sample records more than 95,000 clones, about 89% being singletons. Sequencing was performed on peripheral blood, taken on day 0 of AZD1222 vaccination. Receptors originate from an adult in good health.

The J gene is TRBJ1-2, the V gene TRBV7-2; a possible D gene is TRBD1 (6 bases). The CDR3 spans 16 residues. The V gene lost 0 bases and the J gene lost 4 bases, with 15 bases spanning the gap. Germline loops: CDR1 SGHTA, CDR2 FQGNSA. The CDR3: CASSLALGGLSYGYTF. The CDR3 DNA sequence: TGTGCCAGCAGCTTAGCGCTAGGGGGGCTCAGCTATGGCTACACCTTC.

This chain links TRBV5-5 with TRBJ2-6, with D unclear. CDR3 length equals 16 residues. Germline V CDR1 and CDR2: SGHKS, YYEKEE (reference sequence). The V end was cut by 0 bases, the J end by 2 bases, with 9 bases between. This CDR3 reads CASSLAPFAGANVLTF. The CDR3 nucleotides read TGTGCCAGCAGCTTGGCCCCCTTTGCTGGGGCCAACGTCCTGACTTTC.

The rearrangement links TRBV5-6 to TRBJ1-1, with unresolved D. Germline V CDR1 and CDR2: SGHDT, YYEEEE. V dropped 0 bases and J dropped 7 bases, with 10 bases sitting between them. The CDR3 loop spans 13 amino acids. CDR3 region: CASSLGGVGEAFF. CDR3 DNA sequence: TGTGCCAGCAGCTTGGGAGGTGTAGGTGAAGCTTTCTTT.

This chain connects TRBV15 to TRBJ2-3, with D maybe TRBD1 (6 bases). The CDR3 consists of 17 residues. The ends were cut back, 3 bases at V and 5 bases at J, with 21 bases in the middle. Germline CDR1 reads LNHNV; CDR2 reads YYDKDF (reference sequence). The CDR3 nucleotides are TGTGCCACCAGCAGGGGGCCGACTCCGGACAGAGGAGATACGCAGTATTTT. It specifies CATSRGPTPDRGDTQYF.

V and J are TRBV10-3 and TRBJ1-2; the D gene is possibly TRBD1 (5 bases). V shed 6 bases and J shed 4 bases, with 18 bases lying between them. Germline CDR1 and CDR2: ENHRY and SYGVKD. CDR3 length equals 15 residues. The CDR3 protein is CAISDLGGAGYGYTF. In DNA, the CDR3 is TGTGCCATCAGCGACCTCGGGGGAGCGGGCTATGGCTACACCTTC.

The chain combines TRBV7-3 with TRBJ1-1; D gene uncertain. Germline CDR1 reads SGHTA; CDR2 reads FQGTGA. V lost 8 bases and J 4 bases, leaving 17 bases between the germline ends. The CDR3 consists of 14 residues. The CDR3 coding sequence is TGTGCCAGCCTCTCTAACCCGTCCTCCACTGAAGCTTTCTTT. The encoded protein is CASLSNPSSTEAFF. The whole variable domain, filled in from reference TRBV7-3 and TRBJ1-1, reads GAGVSQTPSNKVTEKGKYVELRCDPISGHTALYWYRQSLGQGPEFLIYFQGTGAADDSGLPNDRFFAVRPEGSVSTLKIQRTERGDSAVYLCASLSNPSSTEAFFGQGTRLTVV.

V gene TRBV7-9 combines with J gene TRBJ1-1; 8 nucleotides match TRBD1. With V trimmed by 4 bases and J by 11 bases, 6 bases remained unmatched. This CDR3 spans 12 amino acids. Germline V gene sequence: CDR1 SEHNR, CDR2 FQNEAQ (reference sequence). CDR3 nucleotide sequence: TGTGCCAGCAGCTCCTCGGACAGGGATGCTTTCTTT. It yields the protein CASSSSDRDAFF.

The V gene is TRBV7-8, the J gene TRBJ2-3; TRBD2 matches 14 bases. V shed 3 bases, J shed 6 bases, and the junction held 5 bases outside the gene matches. This CDR3 contains 16 residues. CDR1 is SGHVS, CDR2 FQNEAQ, per germline. In DNA, the CDR3 is TGTGCCAGCAGCTTTACCGGGACTAGCGGGAGTGATACGCAGTATTTT. It is translated as CASSFTGTSGSDTQYF.

In nucleotides, the CDR3 is TGTGCCAGCCGCTCAAGGGTCGGTGGCTACACCTTC. Its translation: CASRSRVGGYTF. The chain has TRBV6-5 and TRBJ1-2; D gene ambiguous. This CDR3 region has 12 residues. Germline V gene data show CDR1 as MNHEY and CDR2 as SVGAGI. V was clipped by 8 bases and J by 7 bases, with 14 bases between them.

The chain couples TRBV3-1 (or the pseudogene TRBV3-2) to TRBJ2-3; TRBD2 matches at 13 bases. V dropped 4 bases and J dropped 3; count of bases not matched to a gene: 4. CDR1 and CDR2 (germline): LGHDT, YNNKEL (reference sequence). The CDR3 covers 16 residues. Written as DNA, the CDR3 is TGTGCCAGCAGCCCGACTAGCGGGGGGAAAACAGATACGCAGTATTTT. This gives the protein CASSPTSGGKTDTQYF.

The chain joins TRBV27 to TRBJ2-7, with a weak D call TRBD2 (6 bases). V gave up 7 bases and J gave up 6 bases, with 22 bases separating them. Germline V gene lookup returns CDR1 MNHEY and CDR2 SMNVEV (reference sequence). CDR3 length equals 15 residues. CDR3 nucleotides: TGTGCCAGCATTCGAAATGGCGGGGCAGTCGGCGAGCAGTACTTC. It specifies CASIRNGGAVGEQYF.

Only one count was recorded for this clone. The chain joins TRBV14 to TRBJ2-1, with 11 bases aligning to TRBD2. Germline values: CDR1 SGHDN, CDR2 FVKESK. Trimming cost V 1 base and J 7 bases; bases outside gene matches: 6. CDR3 size: 16 residues. For the CDR3, the DNA is TGTGCCAGCAGCCAAGGTAGCGGGAGGGCGGGAAATGAGCAGTTCTTC. Amino acids: CASSQGSGRAGNEQFF.

V is TRBV12-3 or TRBV12-4 and J is TRBJ2-1; D uncertain. The germline V and J ends were trimmed by 6 bases and 6 bases, with 9 bases remaining between them. The CDR3 is 12 amino acids. The CDR3 is CASSTSVNEQFF. The CDR3, as DNA: TGTGCCAGCAGCACGAGCGTCAATGAGCAGTTCTTC.

The chain is built from TRBV7-3 and TRBJ2-5, with TRBD1 as a possible D gene (6 bases). This CDR3 has 13 amino acids. Germline values: CDR1 SGHTA, CDR2 FQGTGA. V lost 0 bases to trimming and J lost 5 bases, with 7 bases between them. The CDR3 sequence is CASSLTQGETQYF. As DNA, the CDR3 is TGTGCCAGCAGCTTAACGCAGGGGGAGACCCAGTACTTC.

This chain links TRBV18 with TRBJ1-4; no clear D. CDR1 is KGHSH, CDR2 LQKENI, per germline. V lost 1 base and J 8 bases, leaving 8 bases between the germline ends. This CDR3 contains 13 residues. As DNA, the CDR3 is TGTGCCAGCTCACCACAGGAAGAAGAAAAACTGTTTTTT. This sequence encodes CASSPQEEEKLFF.

This clone was counted once. The chain employs TRBV7-8 and TRBJ1-2; 7 bases agree with TRBD1. V gave up 0 bases and J gave up 1 base; unmatched junction bases: 11. The CDR3 length is 18 residues. Germline V gene lookup returns CDR1 SGHVS and CDR2 FQNEAQ. The CDR3 protein is CASSLAGGGASFNYGYTF. The CDR3 region has the DNA TGTGCCAGCAGCTTAGCGGGAGGGGGCGCTTCCTTTAACTATGGCTACACCTTC.

The chain carries TRBV10-2 and TRBJ2-1; D is perhaps TRBD2 (7 bases). This CDR3 has 16 residues. The germline V gene has CDR1 WSHSY and CDR2 SAAADI. The germline V and J ends were trimmed by 8 bases and 0 bases, with 17 bases remaining between them. The CDR3 nucleotides are TGCGCCAGCCAACCGGGCGGGGGCATCTCCTACAATGAGCAGTTCTTC. This encodes CASQPGGGISYNEQFF.

The V call is TRBV7-8, the J call TRBJ2-2; D may be TRBD1 or TRBD2 (5 bases each). The CDR3 loop spans 19 amino acids. Germline V CDR1 and CDR2: SGHVS, FQNEAQ. Deletions cut 2 bases from V and 2 bases from J, with 21 bases between. For the CDR3, the DNA is TGTGCCAGCAGCTTAATATTTGGGTCCGGGACGGTAAACACCGGGGAGCTGTTTTTT. It specifies CASSLIFGSGTVNTGELFF.

About this clone: This sample also contains other DNA sequences that code for the same CDR3. The chain carries TRBV18 and TRBJ2-5, with D unresolved. Deletions cut 3 bases from V and 5 bases from J, with 4 bases between. Germline V gene data show CDR1 as KGHSH and CDR2 as LQKENI. CDR3 length: 11 amino acids. This chain's CDR3 is CASSPEETQYF. Here the CDR3 DNA reads TGTGCCAGCTCACCGGAGGAGACCCAGTACTTC. The full variable domain, completed using reference TRBV18 and TRBJ2-5, is NAGVMQNPRHLVRRRGQEARLRCSPMKGHSHVYWYRQLPEEGLKFMVYLQKENIIDESGMPKERFSAEFPKEGPSILRIQQVVRGDSAAYFCASSPEETQYFGPGTRLLVL.

The rearrangement links TRBV5-1 to TRBJ2-2; 11 nucleotides align to TRBD1. This CDR3 is built from 17 residues. Per the germline V gene, CDR1 is SGHRS and CDR2 is YFSETQ. Trimming at V came to 0 bases and at J to 3 bases, leaving 4 bases not matched to a gene. For the CDR3, the DNA is TGCGCCAGCAGCTTGGCCCGGGACAGGGGGGACACCGGGGAGCTGTTTTTT. Its translation is CASSLARDRGDTGELFF.

This chain connects TRBV5-6 to TRBJ2-5, with D uncertain. The CDR3 loop spans 13 amino acids. The germline gives CDR1 SGHDT, CDR2 YYEEEE. Deletions cut 2 bases from V and 5 bases from J, with 10 bases between. CDR3 nucleotides: TGTGCCAGCAGCTTACAGATGTGGGAGACCCAGTACTTC. Translation: CASSLQMWETQYF.